A selection of T cell receptor beta chains follows, all from one sample in a study of blood T cell repertoires in COVID-19. TCRdb's table, derived via immunoSEQ multiplex PCR, lists solely in-frame clones and lacks some. The sample has roughly 250,000 clones, approximately 78% seen once. Sequencing input: peripheral blood. Receptors originate from an older woman with active or convalescent COVID-19. Each CDR3 is given with its conserved first and last residue. A D gene is named only where the DNA matches it firmly. Clone size is stated in some rows and not others, as once, few, many or a class when expanded.

>.|.|TRBV2|TRBJ1-4
CASSRRGGEKLFF
TGTGCCAGCAGTCGACGGGGAGGCGAAAAACTGTTTTTT
>.|once|TRBV6-2/TRBV6-3|TRBJ1-6
CASSPRRGGYNSPLHF
TGTGCCAGCAGTCCCAGGAGGGGCGGCTATAATTCACCCCTCCACTTT
>.|.|TRBV6-2/TRBV6-3|TRBJ2-7
CASSYQYEQYF
TGTGCCAGCAGTTACCAGTACGAGCAGTACTTC
>.|few|TRBV19|TRBJ1-5
CATRRGRNQPQHF
TGTGCCACACGTCGTGGGCGAAATCAGCCCCAGCATTTT
>TRBD1|many|TRBV5-8|TRBJ2-7
CASRETGGAFDEQYF
TGTGCCAGCAGGGAGACAGGGGGCGCGTTTGACGAGCAGTACTTC
>.|.|TRBV10-3|TRBJ1-1
CAISESFGDKATEAFF
TGTGCCATCAGTGAGTCGTTCGGGGACAAGGCCACTGAAGCTTTCTTT
>.|.|TRBV6-5|TRBJ1-2
CASNSGSYGYTF
TGTGCCAGCAACTCAGGGTCTTATGGCTACACCTTC
>TRBD1|.|TRBV4-1|TRBJ2-5
CASSPLTGQGAGETQYF
TGCGCCAGCAGCCCACTGACCGGACAGGGGGCAGGGGAGACCCAGTACTTC
>TRBD1|.|TRBV5-1|TRBJ2-3
CASSLVGQNTDTQYF
TGCGCCAGCAGCTTGGTGGGACAGAACACAGATACGCAGTATTTT
>.|.|TRBV11-3|TRBJ2-5
CASSLGGSRRGPQETQYF
TGTGCCAGCAGCTTAGGCGGTTCTAGGAGGGGCCCACAAGAGACCCAGTACTTC
>TRBD1|.|TRBV5-1|TRBJ2-1
CASRVGQGQYNEQFF
TGCGCCAGCCGCGTCGGACAGGGACAGTACAATGAGCAGTTCTTC
>TRBD1|.|TRBV3-1/TRBV3-2|TRBJ1-2
CASRQTIGQGGYGYTF
TGTGCCAGCAGGCAAACGATAGGACAGGGGGGCTATGGCTACACCTTC
>TRBD2|.|TRBV7-9|TRBJ2-1
CASSEGTSGGYEQFF
TGTGCCAGCAGCGAAGGGACTAGCGGGGGCTATGAGCAGTTCTTC
>TRBD1|.|TRBV10-3|TRBJ1-2
CAIKGTGLANYGYTF
TGTGCCATCAAGGGGACAGGGTTAGCTAACTATGGCTACACCTTC
>TRBD2|.|TRBV25-1|TRBJ2-3
CASSRGGADTQYF
TGTGCCAGCAGTCGCGGGGGGGCCGATACGCAGTATTTT
>TRBD1|.|TRBV4-3|TRBJ2-4
CASSQDFGQGTNIQYF
TGCGCCAGCAGCCAGGACTTCGGACAGGGGACAAACATTCAGTACTTC
>.|.|TRBV30|TRBJ1-1
CVLRRGGGNTEAFF
TGTGTACTCAGAAGGGGGGGAGGAAACACTGAAGCTTTCTTT
>TRBD2|.|TRBV9|TRBJ2-3
CASSAGLARSDTQYF
TGTGCCAGCAGCGCAGGACTAGCACGGTCGGATACGCAGTATTTT
>.|.|TRBV7-2|TRBJ1-5
CASSLAAGSSQPQHF
TGTGCCAGCAGCTTAGCGGCAGGGTCGAGTCAGCCCCAGCATTTT
>TRBD1|.|TRBV19|TRBJ2-7
CASSIVSQGDYEQYF
TGTGCCAGTAGTATAGTGTCACAGGGGGACTACGAGCAGTACTTC
>.|.|TRBV5-1|TRBJ1-4
CASSSAGNGEKLFF
TGCGCCAGCAGCTCTGCAGGGAACGGGGAAAAACTGTTTTTT
>TRBD1|.|TRBV30|TRBJ2-7
CASEYGTGVGEQYF
TGTGCCTCTGAATACGGGACAGGGGTGGGCGAGCAGTACTTC
>.|.|TRBV19|TRBJ2-7
CASSILTGSYEQYF
TGTGCCAGTAGTATCCTGACAGGTTCCTACGAGCAGTACTTC
>TRBD2|once|TRBV6-2/TRBV6-3|TRBJ2-1
CASSAGLAGGLNEQFF
TGTGCCAGCAGTGCAGGACTAGCGGGGGGGCTGAATGAGCAGTTCTTC
>TRBD1|.|TRBV7-8|TRBJ2-2
CASSPDRGRTGELFF
TGTGCCAGCAGCCCCGACAGGGGGCGTACCGGGGAGCTGTTTTTT
>.|.|TRBV5-1|TRBJ2-3
CASSLAGLALTDTQYF
TGCGCCAGCAGCTTGGCCGGCCTAGCCCTCACAGATACGCAGTATTTT
>.|.|TRBV7-9|TRBJ1-3
CASSTGSGNTIYF
TGTGCCAGCAGCACAGGGTCTGGAAACACCATATATTTT
>TRBD1|.|TRBV3-1/TRBV3-2|TRBJ1-3
CASSRDRGLPGNTIYF
TGTGCCAGCAGCCGGGACAGGGGGCTCCCTGGAAACACCATATATTTT
>TRBD1|.|TRBV7-3|TRBJ1-1
CASSPDRGQWTEAFF
TGTGCCAGCAGCCCGGACAGGGGGCAGTGGACTGAAGCTTTCTTT
>TRBD1|once|TRBV30|TRBJ1-5
CAWSAGQGGGYQPQHF
TGTGCCTGGAGTGCCGGACAGGGGGGGGGATATCAGCCCCAGCATTTT
>.|.|TRBV7-8|TRBJ1-2
CASSYSGRGYGYTF
TGTGCCAGCAGCTACTCGGGCAGGGGCTATGGCTACACCTTC
>TRBD1|once|TRBV18|TRBJ1-4
CASSPGQGNEKLFF
TGTGCCAGCTCACCGGGACAGGGGAATGAAAAACTGTTTTTT
>TRBD1|.|TRBV7-6|TRBJ2-1
CASSFFQGAGDEQFF
TGTGCCAGCAGCTTTTTTCAGGGGGCCGGAGATGAGCAGTTCTTC
>.|.|TRBV9|TRBJ2-3
CASSVGPVRGRTDTQYF
TGTGCCAGCAGCGTAGGGCCCGTCAGGGGCCGTACAGATACGCAGTATTTT
>.|few|TRBV11-1|TRBJ1-1
CASSLPFSNTEAFF
TGTGCCAGCAGCTTACCCTTTTCGAACACTGAAGCTTTCTTT
>.|.|TRBV19|TRBJ1-2
CASSTVGGFGYGYTF
TGTGCCAGTAGTACAGTCGGGGGGTTTGGCTATGGCTACACCTTC
>TRBD1|once|TRBV30|TRBJ1-1
CAWGSRDRDLNTEAFF
TGTGCCTGGGGAAGCCGGGACAGGGACTTGAACACTGAAGCTTTCTTT
>TRBD1|.|TRBV23-1|TRBJ2-4
CASSHGDRAGNQYF
TGCGCCAGCAGTCACGGGGACAGGGCTGGTAATCAGTACTTC
>TRBD2|.|TRBV7-3|TRBJ2-1
CASSLLAGSYNEQFF
TGTGCCAGCAGCCTCTTAGCGGGGTCCTACAATGAGCAGTTCTTC
>TRBD2|.|TRBV14|TRBJ2-5
CASKGLAGQETQYF
TGTGCCAGCAAGGGACTAGCGGGCCAAGAGACCCAGTACTTC
>.|.|TRBV6-1|TRBJ2-3
CASSDHPGGPNTQYF
TGTGCCAGCAGTGACCACCCGGGGGGCCCGAATACGCAGTATTTT
>.|.|TRBV27|TRBJ2-5
CASSFRAGRMEETQYF
TGTGCCAGCAGTTTCCGGGCGGGACGGATGGAAGAGACCCAGTACTTC
>.|.|TRBV2|TRBJ1-5
CASGRDQPQHF
TGTGCCAGCGGGAGAGATCAGCCCCAGCATTTT
>TRBD1|.|TRBV27|TRBJ2-7
CASSLAGQGKEQYF
TGTGCCAGCAGTTTAGCGGGACAGGGAAAGGAGCAGTACTTC
>TRBD1|.|TRBV5-1|TRBJ1-2
CASSRDSLNYGYTF
TGCGCCAGCAGCCGGGACAGTCTGAACTATGGCTACACCTTC
>.|few|TRBV12-3/TRBV12-4|TRBJ1-1
CASSFQWNTEAFF
TGTGCCAGCAGTTTTCAATGGAACACTGAAGCTTTCTTT
>TRBD1|.|TRBV19|TRBJ1-2
CASSTGQGAQSYGYTF
TGTGCCAGTAGTACGGGACAGGGGGCGCAGAGCTATGGCTACACCTTC
>TRBD1|.|TRBV5-1|TRBJ2-7
CASSLLGWTGGQWLAGEQYF
TGCGCCAGCAGCTTGTTGGGATGGACAGGGGGCCAGTGGCTTGCGGGGGAGCAGTACTTC
>TRBD1|.|TRBV2|TRBJ2-7
CASRRQGAPEQYF
TGTGCCAGCAGGAGACAGGGGGCACCCGAGCAGTACTTC
>TRBD1|.|TRBV10-3|TRBJ1-2
CAITTGVSNYGYTF
TGTGCCATCACCACAGGGGTCTCTAACTATGGCTACACCTTC
>.|.|TRBV6-5|TRBJ1-5
CASSYAGGNQPQHF
TGTGCCAGCAGCTATGCGGGGGGGAATCAGCCCCAGCATTTT
>TRBD1|.|TRBV2|TRBJ1-1
CASIRTGGNTEAFF
TGTGCCAGCATCAGGACAGGGGGGAACACTGAAGCTTTCTTT
>TRBD1|.|TRBV7-2|TRBJ1-2
CASSLTGGGYGYTF
TGTGCCAGCAGCTTAACAGGGGGGGGCTATGGCTACACCTTC
>.|.|TRBV18|TRBJ1-4
CASSESLGQLKYEKLFF
TGTGCCAGCTCAGAAAGCCTCGGACAGCTCAAATATGAAAAACTGTTTTTT